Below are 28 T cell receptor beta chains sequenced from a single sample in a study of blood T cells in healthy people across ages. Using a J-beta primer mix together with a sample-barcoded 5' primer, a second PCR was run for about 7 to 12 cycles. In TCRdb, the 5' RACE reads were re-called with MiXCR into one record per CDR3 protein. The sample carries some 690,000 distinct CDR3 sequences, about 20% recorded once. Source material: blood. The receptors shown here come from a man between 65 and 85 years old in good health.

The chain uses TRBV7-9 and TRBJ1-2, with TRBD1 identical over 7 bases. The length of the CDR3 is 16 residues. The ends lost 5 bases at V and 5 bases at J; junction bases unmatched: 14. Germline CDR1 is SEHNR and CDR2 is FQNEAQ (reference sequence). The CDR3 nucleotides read TGTGCCAGCAGCCCCAACGTGGGGACAGCTGTGTATGGCTACACCTTC. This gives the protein CASSPNVGTAVYGYTF.

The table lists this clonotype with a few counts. The DNA for the CDR3 is TGTGCCAGCAGCTCCATGGCAATCACTACCTACAATGAGCAGTTCTTC. Translation: CASSSMAITTYNEQFF. The chain couples TRBV7-2 to TRBJ2-1; D uncertain. V shed 4 bases and J shed 2 bases, with 15 bases lying between them. Germline V gene data show CDR1 as SGHTA and CDR2 as FQGNSA. The CDR3 totals 16 residues.

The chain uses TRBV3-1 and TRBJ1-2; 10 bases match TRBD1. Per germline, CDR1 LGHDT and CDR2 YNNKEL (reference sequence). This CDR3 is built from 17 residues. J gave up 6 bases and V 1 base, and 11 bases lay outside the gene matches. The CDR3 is CASSQVAGTGVVHGYTF. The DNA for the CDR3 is TGTGCCAGCAGCCAAGTTGCAGGGACAGGGGTGGTTCATGGCTACACCTTC.

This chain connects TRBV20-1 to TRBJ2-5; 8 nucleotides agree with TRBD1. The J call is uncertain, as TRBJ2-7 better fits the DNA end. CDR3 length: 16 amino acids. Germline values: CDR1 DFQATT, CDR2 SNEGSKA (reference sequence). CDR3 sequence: CSARDLQGASSYEQYF. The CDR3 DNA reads TGCAGTGCTAGAGATCTTCAGGGGGCGAGTTCCTACGAGCAGTACTTC.

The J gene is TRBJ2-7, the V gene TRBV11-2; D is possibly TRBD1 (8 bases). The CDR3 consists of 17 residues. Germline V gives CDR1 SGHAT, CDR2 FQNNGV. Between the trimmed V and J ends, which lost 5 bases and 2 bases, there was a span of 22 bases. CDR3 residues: CASSPRGTGYTTYEQYF. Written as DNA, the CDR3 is TGTGCCAGCAGCCCGCGGGGGACAGGTTATACGACCTACGAGCAGTACTTC. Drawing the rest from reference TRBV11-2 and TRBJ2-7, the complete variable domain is EAGVAQSPRYKIIEKRQSVAFWCNPISGHATLYWYQQILGQGPKLLIQFQNNGVVDDSQLPKDRFSAERLKGVDSTLKIQPAKLEDSAVYLCASSPRGTGYTTYEQYFGPGTRLTVT.

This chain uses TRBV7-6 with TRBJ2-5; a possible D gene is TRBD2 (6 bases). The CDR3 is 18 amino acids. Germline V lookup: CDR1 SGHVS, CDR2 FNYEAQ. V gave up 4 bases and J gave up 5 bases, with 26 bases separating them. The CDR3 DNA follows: TGTGCCAGCAGCTCGACAACCCCCAGACCCCATCGGGGGGAGACCCAGTACTTC. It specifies CASSSTTPRPHRGETQYF.

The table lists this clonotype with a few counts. The CDR3 DNA follows: TGTGCCAGCAGCTTAGAATCGACTAGCGGGCCCCAAGAGACCCAGTACTTC. It specifies CASSLESTSGPQETQYF. This chain connects TRBV11-2 to TRBJ2-5; TRBD2 matches at 10 bases. CDR1 is SGHAT, CDR2 FQNNGV, per germline. The CDR3 runs 17 residues. V gave up 0 bases and J gave up 1 base; unmatched junction bases: 5.

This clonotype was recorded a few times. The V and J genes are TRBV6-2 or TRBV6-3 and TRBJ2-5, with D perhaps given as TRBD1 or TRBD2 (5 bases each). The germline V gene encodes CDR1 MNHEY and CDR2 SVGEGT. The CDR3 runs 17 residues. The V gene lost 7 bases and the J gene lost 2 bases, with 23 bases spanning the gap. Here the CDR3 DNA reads TGTGCCAGCACCACTTACGGGGCAGCAGACTTACAAGAGACCCAGTACTTC. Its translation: CASTTYGAADLQETQYF.

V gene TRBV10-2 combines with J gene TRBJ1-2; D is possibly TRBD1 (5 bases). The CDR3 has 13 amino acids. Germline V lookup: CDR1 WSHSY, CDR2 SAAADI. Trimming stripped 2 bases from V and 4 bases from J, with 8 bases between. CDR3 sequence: CASSEGGFYGYTF. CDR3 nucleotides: TGCGCCAGCAGTGAGGGGGGTTTCTATGGCTACACCTTC.

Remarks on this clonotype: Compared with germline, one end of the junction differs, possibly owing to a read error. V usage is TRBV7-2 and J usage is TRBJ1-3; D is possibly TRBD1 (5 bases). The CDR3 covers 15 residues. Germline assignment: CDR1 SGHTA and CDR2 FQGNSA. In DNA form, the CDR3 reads TGTGCCAGCAGCGTGGGGGGTTTCTCTGGAGACACCATATATTTT. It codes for CASSVGGFSGDTIYF.

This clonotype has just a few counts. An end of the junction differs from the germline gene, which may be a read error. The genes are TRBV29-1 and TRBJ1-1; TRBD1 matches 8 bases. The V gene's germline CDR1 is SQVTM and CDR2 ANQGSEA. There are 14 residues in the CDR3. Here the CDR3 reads CNVVGTGGQRKAFF. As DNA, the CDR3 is TGCAACGTTGTTGGGACAGGAGGACAAAGAAAAGCTTTCTTT. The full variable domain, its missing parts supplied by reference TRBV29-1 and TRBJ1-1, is SAVISQKPSRDICQRGTSLTIQCQVDSQVTMMFWYRQQPGQSLTLIATANQGSEATYESGFVIDKFPISRPNLTFSTLTVSNMSPEDSSIYLCNVVGTGGQRKAFFGQGTRLTVV.

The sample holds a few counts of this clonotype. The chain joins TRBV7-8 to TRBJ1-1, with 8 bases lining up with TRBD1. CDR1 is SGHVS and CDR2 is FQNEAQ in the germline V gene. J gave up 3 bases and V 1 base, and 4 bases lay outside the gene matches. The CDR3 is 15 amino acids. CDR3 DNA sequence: TGTGCCAGCAGCTTAGGAGGACAGGGCCACACTGAAGCTTTCTTT. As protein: CASSLGGQGHTEAFF.

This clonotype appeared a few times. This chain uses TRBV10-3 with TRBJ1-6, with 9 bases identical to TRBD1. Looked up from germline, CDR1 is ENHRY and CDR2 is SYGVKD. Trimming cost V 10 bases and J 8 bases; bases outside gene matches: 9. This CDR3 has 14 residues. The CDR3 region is CATRRTGEDSPLHF. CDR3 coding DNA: TGTGCCACCAGGAGGACAGGGGAAGATTCACCCCTCCACTTT.

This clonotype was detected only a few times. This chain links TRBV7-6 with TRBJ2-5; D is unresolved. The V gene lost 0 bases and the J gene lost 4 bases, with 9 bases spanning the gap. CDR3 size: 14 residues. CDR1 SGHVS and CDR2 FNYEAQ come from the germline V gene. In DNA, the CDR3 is TGTGCCAGCAGCTTAGCAAGGGCTATAGAGACCCAGTACTTC. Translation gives CASSLARAIETQYF.

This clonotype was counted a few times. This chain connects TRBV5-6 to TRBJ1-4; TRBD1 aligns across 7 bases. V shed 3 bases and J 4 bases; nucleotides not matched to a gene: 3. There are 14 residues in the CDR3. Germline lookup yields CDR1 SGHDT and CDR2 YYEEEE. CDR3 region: CASSSTGINEKLFF. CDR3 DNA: TGTGCCAGCAGCTCGACAGGGATTAATGAAAAACTGTTTTTT.

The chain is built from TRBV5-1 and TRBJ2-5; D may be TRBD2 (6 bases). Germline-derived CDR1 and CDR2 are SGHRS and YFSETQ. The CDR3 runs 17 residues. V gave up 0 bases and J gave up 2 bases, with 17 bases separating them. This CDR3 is CASSLDLGREIQETQYF. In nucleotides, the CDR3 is TGCGCCAGCAGCTTGGACCTAGGACGGGAGATACAAGAGACCCAGTACTTC.

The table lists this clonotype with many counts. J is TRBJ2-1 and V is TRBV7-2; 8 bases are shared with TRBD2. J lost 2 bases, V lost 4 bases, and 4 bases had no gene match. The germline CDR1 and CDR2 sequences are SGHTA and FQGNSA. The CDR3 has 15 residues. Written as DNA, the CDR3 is TGTGCCAGCAGCTCCGCGGGACTAGCCTACAATGAGCAGTTCTTC. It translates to CASSSAGLAYNEQFF.

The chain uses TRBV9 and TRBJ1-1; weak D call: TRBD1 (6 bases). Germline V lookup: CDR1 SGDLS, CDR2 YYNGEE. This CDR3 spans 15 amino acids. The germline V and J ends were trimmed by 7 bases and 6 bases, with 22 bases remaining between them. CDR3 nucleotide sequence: TGTGCCAGCGCAAAGGGGGTCCCTACTAAGGCTGAAGCTTTCTTT. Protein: CASAKGVPTKAEAFF.

The CDR3 DNA reads TGTGCCACCAGTGTTGCGGCCTTAGGGCACAATGAGCAGTTCTTC. It is translated as CATSVAALGHNEQFF. This rearrangement joins TRBV24-1 to TRBJ2-1; D is uncertain. Germline V CDR1 and CDR2: KGHDR, SFDVKD. The V gene lost 5 bases and the J gene lost 5 bases, with 15 bases spanning the gap. This CDR3 comprises 15 residues.

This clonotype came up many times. CDR3 loop: CASSTNEQFF. The CDR3, as DNA: TGTGCCAGCAGCACCAATGAGCAGTTCTTC. V is TRBV14 and J is TRBJ2-1; no clear D gene. This CDR3 has 10 amino acids. Germline V lookup: CDR1 SGHDN, CDR2 FVKESK. Trimming took 5 bases from V and 6 from J, leaving 2 bases between them.

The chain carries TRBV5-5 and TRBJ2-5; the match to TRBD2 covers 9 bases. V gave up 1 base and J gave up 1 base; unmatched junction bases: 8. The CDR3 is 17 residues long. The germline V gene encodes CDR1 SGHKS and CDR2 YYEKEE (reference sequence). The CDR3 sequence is CASSLQIGGGAQETQYF. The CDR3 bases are TGTGCCAGCAGCTTGCAGATTGGCGGGGGGGCCCAAGAGACCCAGTACTTC. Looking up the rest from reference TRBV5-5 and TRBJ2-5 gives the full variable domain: DAGVTQSPTHLIKTRGQQVTLRCSPISGHKSVSWYQQVLGQGPQFIFQYYEKEERGRGNFPDRFSARQFPNYSSELNVNALLLGDSALYLCASSLQIGGGAQETQYFGPGTRLLVL.

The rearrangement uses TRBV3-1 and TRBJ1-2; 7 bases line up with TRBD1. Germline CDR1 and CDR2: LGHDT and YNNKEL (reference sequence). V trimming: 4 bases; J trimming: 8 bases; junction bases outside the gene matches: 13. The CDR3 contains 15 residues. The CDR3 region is CASSRSRQGGYGYTF. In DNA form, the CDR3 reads TGTGCCAGCAGCCGCTCGAGACAGGGAGGCTACGGCTACACCTTC.

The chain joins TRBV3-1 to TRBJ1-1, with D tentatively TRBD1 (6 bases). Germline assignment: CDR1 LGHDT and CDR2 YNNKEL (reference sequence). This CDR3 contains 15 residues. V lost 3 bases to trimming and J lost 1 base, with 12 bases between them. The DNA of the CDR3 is TGTGCCAGCAGCCACAGGGGCAGGCAGAACACTGAAGCTTTCTTT. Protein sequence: CASSHRGRQNTEAFF. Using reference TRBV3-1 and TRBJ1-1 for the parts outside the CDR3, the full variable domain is DTAVSQTPKYLVTQMGNDKSIKCEQNLGHDTMYWYKQDSKKFLKIMFSYNNKELIINETVPNRFSPKSPDKAHLNLHINSLELGDSAVYFCASSHRGRQNTEAFFGQGTRLTVV.

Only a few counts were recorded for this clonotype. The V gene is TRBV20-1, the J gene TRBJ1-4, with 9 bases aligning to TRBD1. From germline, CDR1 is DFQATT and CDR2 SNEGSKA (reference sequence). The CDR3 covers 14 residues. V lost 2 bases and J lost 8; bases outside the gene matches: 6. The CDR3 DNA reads TGCAGTGCTAGACAGACAGGGGGAAGGGAAAAACTGTTTTTT. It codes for CSARQTGGREKLFF.

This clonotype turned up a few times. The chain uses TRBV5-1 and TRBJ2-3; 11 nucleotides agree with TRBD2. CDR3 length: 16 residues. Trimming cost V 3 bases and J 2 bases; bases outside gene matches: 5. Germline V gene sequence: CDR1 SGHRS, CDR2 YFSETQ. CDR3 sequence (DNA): TGCGCCAGCAGCTGGCGACTAGCGGGAAACACAGATACGCAGTATTTT. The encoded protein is CASSWRLAGNTDTQYF.

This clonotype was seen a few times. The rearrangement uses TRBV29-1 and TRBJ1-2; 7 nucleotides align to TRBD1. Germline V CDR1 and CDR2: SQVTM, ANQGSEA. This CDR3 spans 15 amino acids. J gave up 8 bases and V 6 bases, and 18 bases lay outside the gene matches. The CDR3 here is CSVRKSGQALRGYTF. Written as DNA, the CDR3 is TGCAGCGTCCGTAAGTCCGGACAGGCTCTAAGAGGCTACACCTTC.

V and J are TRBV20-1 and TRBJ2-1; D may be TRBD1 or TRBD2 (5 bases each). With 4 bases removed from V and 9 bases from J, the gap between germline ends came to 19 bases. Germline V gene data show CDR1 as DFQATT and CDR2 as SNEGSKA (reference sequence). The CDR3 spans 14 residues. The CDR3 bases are TGCAGTGCTAAGATCCCCGGGACCTCGGGTGAGCAGTTCTTC. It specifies CSAKIPGTSGEQFF.

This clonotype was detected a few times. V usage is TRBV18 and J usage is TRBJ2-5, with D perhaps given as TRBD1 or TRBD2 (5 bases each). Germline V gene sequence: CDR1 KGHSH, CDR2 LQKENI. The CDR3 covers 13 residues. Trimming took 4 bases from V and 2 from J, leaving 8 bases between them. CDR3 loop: CASSRGKQETQYF. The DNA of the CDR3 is TGTGCCAGCTCACGGGGGAAGCAAGAGACCCAGTACTTC. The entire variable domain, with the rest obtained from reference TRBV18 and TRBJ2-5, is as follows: NAGVMQNPRHLVRRRGQEARLRCSPMKGHSHVYWYRQLPEEGLKFMVYLQKENIIDESGMPKERFSAEFPKEGPSILRIQQVVRGDSAAYFCASSRGKQETQYFGPGTRLLVL.